This TCR beta chain was identified during a study of vaccination effects on CD4 cells after COVID-19. Study-level background: Participants got two doses of BNT162b2 or mRNA-1273 vaccine.

This clone was seen more than once but under ten times. As yet, its antigen is unknown. After expansion with viral peptide pools in the ViraFEST assay, antigen-specific CD4+ T cells were sequenced. The culture ran for 10 days, and then CD4+ T cells were isolated. Vaccine recipients had no previous SARS-CoV-2 infection; their nucleocapsid antibodies were negative. Supplemented with 8.5 to 10 IU/ml IL-2 and about 10 ug/ml peptides, roughly 2 million PBMC per well were kept in culture. Study outcomes and limitations: By a late point after vaccination, infection- and vaccine-induced clones had shrunk markedly through clonal contraction.

The assay was immunoSEQ multiplex PCR, and TCRdb's table has in-frame clones only and misses some. The top ten clones hold more than 20% of a sample with 9,500 to 13,000 clones, 65% to 75% of them seen once. The sample in question was CD4+ T cells from PBMCs cultured with HCoV-229E spike peptides, obtained before COVID-19 vaccination. This clonotype originated in a human donor who received a COVID-19 vaccine.

The DNA for the CDR3 is TGTGCCAGCAGGGGGACTAATGAAAAACTGTTTTTT. Protein: CASRGTNEKLFF. This sequence joins TRBV6-5 and TRBJ1-4; D is undetermined. The CDR3 has 12 amino acids. Trimming removed 6 bases at V and 2 bases at J, with 4 bases between. Germline V gene sequence: CDR1 MNHEY, CDR2 SVGAGI.